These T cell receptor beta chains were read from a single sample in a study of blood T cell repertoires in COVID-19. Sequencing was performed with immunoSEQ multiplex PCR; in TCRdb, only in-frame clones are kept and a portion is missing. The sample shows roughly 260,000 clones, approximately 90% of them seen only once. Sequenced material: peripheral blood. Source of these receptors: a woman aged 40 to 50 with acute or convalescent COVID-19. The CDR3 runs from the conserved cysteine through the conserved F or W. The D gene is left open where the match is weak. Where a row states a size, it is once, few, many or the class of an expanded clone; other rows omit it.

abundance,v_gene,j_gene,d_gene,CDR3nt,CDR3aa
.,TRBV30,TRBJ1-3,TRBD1,TGTGCCTGGAGTGACTCCACAGGGGGCGGAAACACCATATATTTT,CAWSDSTGGGNTIYF
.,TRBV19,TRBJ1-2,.,TGTGCCAGTAGTCCCTTACAGGGAGGGAACTATGGCTACACCTTC,CASSPLQGGNYGYTF
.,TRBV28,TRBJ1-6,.,TGTGCCGCACTCCCCGGGACTGTTAATTCACCCCTCCACTTT,CAALPGTVNSPLHF
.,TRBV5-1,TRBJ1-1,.,TGCGCCAGCAGCTTGTCACAGGTTAATGAAGCTTTCTTT,CASSLSQVNEAFF
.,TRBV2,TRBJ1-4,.,TGTGCCAGCAGTGAGCTCGGGGAGGAAAAACTGTTTTTT,CASSELGEEKLFF
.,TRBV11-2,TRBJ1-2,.,TGTGCCAGCAGCCCTTCCACAGGGTTGAGCTATGGCTACACCTTC,CASSPSTGLSYGYTF
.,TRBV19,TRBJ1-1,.,TGTGCCAGTAGTATGGCGGACAGTCTTAACACTGAAGCTTTCTTT,CASSMADSLNTEAFF
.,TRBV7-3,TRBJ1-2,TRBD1,TGTGCCAGCAGCGCATCCGGGACAGGGGGCGCCGATGGCTACACCTTC,CASSASGTGGADGYTF
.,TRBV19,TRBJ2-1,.,TGTGCCAGTAGTAGCGGGGGCCGCAATGAGCAGTTCTTC,CASSSGGRNEQFF
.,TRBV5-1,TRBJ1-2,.,TGCGCCAGCAGCTTGGAAGGCCCCGGGGGCTACACCTTC,CASSLEGPGGYTF
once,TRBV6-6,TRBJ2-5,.,TGTGCCAGCGGCATCAAGCAAGAGACCCAGTACTTC,CASGIKQETQYF
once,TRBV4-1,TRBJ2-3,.,TGCGCCAGCAGCCAAGATCGAGCAGGGGCGAGAGATACGCAGTATTTT,CASSQDRAGARDTQYF
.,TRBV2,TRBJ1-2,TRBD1,TGTGCCAGCAGCGCGGGACAGGGGGCGGCCTATGGCTACACCTTC,CASSAGQGAAYGYTF
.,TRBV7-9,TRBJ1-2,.,TGTGCCAGCAGCTTAGAAAATCCCCCCGCGGAGGGCTACACCTTC,CASSLENPPAEGYTF
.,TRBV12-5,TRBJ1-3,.,TGTGCTAGTGGTTTGGAGACCTCGCGGGGAAACACCATATATTTT,CASGLETSRGNTIYF
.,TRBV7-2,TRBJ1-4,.,TGTGCCAGCAGCTTAGGTCTGAATGAAAAACTGTTTTTT,CASSLGLNEKLFF